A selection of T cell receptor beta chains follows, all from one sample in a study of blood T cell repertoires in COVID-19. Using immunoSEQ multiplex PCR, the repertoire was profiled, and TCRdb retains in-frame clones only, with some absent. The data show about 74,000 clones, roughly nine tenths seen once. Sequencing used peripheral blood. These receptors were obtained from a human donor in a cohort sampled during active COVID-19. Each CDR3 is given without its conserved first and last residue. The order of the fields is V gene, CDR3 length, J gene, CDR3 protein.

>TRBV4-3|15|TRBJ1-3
ASSQEIDTGQGNTIY
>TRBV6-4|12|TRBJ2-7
ATPLTGHSYEQY
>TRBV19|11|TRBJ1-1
ASSYGTGGTAF
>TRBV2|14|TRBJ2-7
ASSVQGGEEAYEQY
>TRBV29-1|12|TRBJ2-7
SARETSGFVEQY
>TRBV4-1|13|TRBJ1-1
ASSQRTALNTEAF
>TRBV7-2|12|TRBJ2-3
ASSPRTGLDTQY
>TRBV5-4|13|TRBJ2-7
ASSLSRETSYEQY
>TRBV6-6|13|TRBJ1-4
ASSPIDRGYEKLF
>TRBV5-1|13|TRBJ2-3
ASSLTSPATDTQY
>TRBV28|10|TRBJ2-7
ASRAGGGEQY
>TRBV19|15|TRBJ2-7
ASSIAGGGAAAYEQY
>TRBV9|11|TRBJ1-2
ASSSGTGGGYT
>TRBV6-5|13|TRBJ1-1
ASSYLQGGNTEAF
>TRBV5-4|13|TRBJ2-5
ASSLGGRGQETQY
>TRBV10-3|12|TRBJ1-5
AISESRGTRPQH
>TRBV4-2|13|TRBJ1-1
ASSQDGYGRGGAF
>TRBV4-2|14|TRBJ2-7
VSSQGLAGISYEQY
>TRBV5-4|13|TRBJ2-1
ASSFTGTGSREQF
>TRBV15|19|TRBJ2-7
ATSRPGTSGRAPSPRCEQY
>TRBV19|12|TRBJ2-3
ASKTSGSTDTQY
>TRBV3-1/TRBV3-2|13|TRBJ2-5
ASSRDLTDRKTQY
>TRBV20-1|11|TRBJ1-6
SASFRKNSPLH
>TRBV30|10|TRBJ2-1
AWSHGLDEQF
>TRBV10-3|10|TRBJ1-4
AIRGADEKLF
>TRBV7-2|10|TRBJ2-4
ASSLGLNIQY
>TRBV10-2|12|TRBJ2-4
ASSESGTANIQY
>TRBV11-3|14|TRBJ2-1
ASTSSRDRGLNEQF
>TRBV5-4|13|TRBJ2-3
ASSTRDTRTDTQY
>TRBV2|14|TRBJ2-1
ASTSPELAGGNEQF
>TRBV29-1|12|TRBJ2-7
SVSGTGSSYEQY
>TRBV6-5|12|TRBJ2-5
ASSYRRDGETQY
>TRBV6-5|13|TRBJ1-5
ASSYSRTVQGPQH
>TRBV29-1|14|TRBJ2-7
SGTGTGGFGGYEQY